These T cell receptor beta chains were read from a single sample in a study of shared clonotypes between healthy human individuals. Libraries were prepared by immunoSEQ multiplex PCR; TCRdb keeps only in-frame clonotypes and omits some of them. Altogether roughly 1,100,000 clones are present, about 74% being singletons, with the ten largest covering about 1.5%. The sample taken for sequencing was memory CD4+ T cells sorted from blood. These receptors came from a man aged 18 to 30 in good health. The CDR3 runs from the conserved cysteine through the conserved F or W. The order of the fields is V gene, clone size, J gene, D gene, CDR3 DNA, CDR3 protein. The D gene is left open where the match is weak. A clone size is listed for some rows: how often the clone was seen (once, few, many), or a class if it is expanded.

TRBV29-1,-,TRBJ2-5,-,TGCAGCGTTGCCGGGAGTTACCAAGAGACCCAGTACTTC,CSVAGSYQETQYF
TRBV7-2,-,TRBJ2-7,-,TGTGCCAGCAGCTTAAGGGGACGGGACATCCTCCTGGGGGAGCAGTACTTC,CASSLRGRDILLGEQYF
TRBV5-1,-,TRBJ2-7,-,TGCGCCAGCAGCTTGTTCGGCCCCGGAAATGAGAACGAGCAGTACTTC,CASSLFGPGNENEQYF
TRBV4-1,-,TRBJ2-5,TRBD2,TGCGCCAGCAGCCAAGACCCAGCGGGGGGATTTGAGACCCAGTACTTC,CASSQDPAGGFETQYF
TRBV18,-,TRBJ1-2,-,TGTGCCAGCTCACCACCATCGTCGGGACACCTCTATGGCTACACCTTC,CASSPPSSGHLYGYTF
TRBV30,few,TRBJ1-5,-,TGTGCCTGGGGAGGTGGGAGCAATCAGCCCCAGCATTTT,CAWGGGSNQPQHF
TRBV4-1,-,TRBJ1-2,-,TGCGCCAGCAGCCCCCTTACGGCTCTGGGGTACTATGGCTACACCTTC,CASSPLTALGYYGYTF
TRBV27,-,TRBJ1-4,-,TGTGCCAGCAGTTTATCCTTTACAACTAATGAAAAACTGTTTTTT,CASSLSFTTNEKLFF
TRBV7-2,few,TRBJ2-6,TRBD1,TGTGCCAGCAGCCCCCCTTTCGGGGACAGGGGAGCTGGGGCCAACGTCCTGACTTTC,CASSPPFGDRGAGANVLTF
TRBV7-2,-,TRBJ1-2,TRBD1,TGTGCCAGCAGCTTAAGACAGGGGACTAACTATGGCTACACCTTC,CASSLRQGTNYGYTF
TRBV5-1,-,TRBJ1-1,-,TGCGCCAGCAGCTTGAGGTTGAACACTGAAGCTTTCTTT,CASSLRLNTEAFF
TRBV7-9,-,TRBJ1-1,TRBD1,TGTGCCAGCAGCCGCGGGACAGAGAACACTGAAGCTTTCTTT,CASSRGTENTEAFF
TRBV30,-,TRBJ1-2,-,TGTGCCTGGAGTAAAAGGGGCTATGGCTACACCTTC,CAWSKRGYGYTF
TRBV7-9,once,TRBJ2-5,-,TGTGCCAGCAGCGCCAAGGCCCAAAATAGGCAAGAGACCCAGTACTTC,CASSAKAQNRQETQYF
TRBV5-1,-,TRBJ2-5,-,TGCGCCAGCAGCTTGGGCCAGGGAGAGACCCAGTACTTC,CASSLGQGETQYF
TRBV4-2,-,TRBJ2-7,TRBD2,TGTGCCAGCAGCCAAGCGAGAAAGCGGGGGGATGATTACGAGCAGTACTTC,CASSQARKRGDDYEQYF
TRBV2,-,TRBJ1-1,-,TGTGCCAGCAGTGGCTTGACAGTAAACACTGAAGCTTTCTTT,CASSGLTVNTEAFF
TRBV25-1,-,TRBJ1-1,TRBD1,TGTGCCAGCAGTAAGGGACAGGGGGACACTGAAGCTTTCTTT,CASSKGQGDTEAFF
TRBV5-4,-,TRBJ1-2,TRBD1,TGTGCCAGCAGCCCGCCCGGACAGGTCGTTACGGCCTATGGCTACACCTTC,CASSPPGQVVTAYGYTF
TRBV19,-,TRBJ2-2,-,TGTGCCAGTAGTCTACCGATCGGGGAGCTGTTTTTT,CASSLPIGELFF
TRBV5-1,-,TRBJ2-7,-,TGCGCCAGCAGCTTGTCTACGGGGGCGATGTCCTACGAGCAGTACTTC,CASSLSTGAMSYEQYF
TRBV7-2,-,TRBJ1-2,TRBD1,TGTGCCAGCAGTCTTAGGGGACAGGGGTTAAATGGCTACACCTTC,CASSLRGQGLNGYTF
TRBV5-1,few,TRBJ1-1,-,TGCGCCAGCAGCAGAGGGTTGGGCGTTGGGAACACTGAAGCTTTCTTT,CASSRGLGVGNTEAFF
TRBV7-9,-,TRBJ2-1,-,TGTGCCAGCAGCTTAGTGCATCTTATATCCTACAATGAGCAGTTCTTC,CASSLVHLISYNEQFF
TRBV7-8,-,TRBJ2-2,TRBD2,TGTGCCAGCACCCCCCGGGGTCTAGCGGGCACCGGGGAGCTGTTTTTT,CASTPRGLAGTGELFF
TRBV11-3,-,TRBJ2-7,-,TGTGCCAGCAGCTTACCAGTTTTCCCTTACGAGCAGTACTTC,CASSLPVFPYEQYF
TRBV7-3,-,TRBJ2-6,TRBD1,TGTGCCAGCAGCCAACAGGGGGCGCTAAGCTCTGGGGCCAACGTCCTGACTTTC,CASSQQGALSSGANVLTF
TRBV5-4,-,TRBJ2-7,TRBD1,TGTGCCAGCAGCACACAGGACAGGGCCGCCTACGAGCAGTACTTC,CASSTQDRAAYEQYF
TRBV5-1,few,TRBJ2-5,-,TGCGCCAGCAGTTGGGGGCTACAAGAGACCCAGTACTTC,CASSWGLQETQYF
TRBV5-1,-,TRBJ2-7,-,TGCGCCAGCAGCCCCGGACGAGAGAGGTACGAGCAGTACTTC,CASSPGRERYEQYF
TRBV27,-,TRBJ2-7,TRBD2,TGTGCCAGCAGTTTAAAACCCGTCCCGGGACTAGCGGGGGGGCGGGACGAGCAGTACTTC,CASSLKPVPGLAGGRDEQYF
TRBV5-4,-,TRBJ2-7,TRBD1,TGTGCCAGCAGCAATACAGGGGACTCCTACGAGCAGTACTTC,CASSNTGDSYEQYF
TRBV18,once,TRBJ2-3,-,TGTGCCAGCTCACCACAGGGCGGCACAGATACGCAGTATTTT,CASSPQGGTDTQYF
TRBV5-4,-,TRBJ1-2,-,TGTGCCAGCAGCCCCGGGGGGGCGGACTATGGCTACACCTTC,CASSPGGADYGYTF
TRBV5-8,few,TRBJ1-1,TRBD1,TGTGCCAGCAGCGGGCAGGACAGGGTCAACACTGAAGCTTTCTTT,CASSGQDRVNTEAFF
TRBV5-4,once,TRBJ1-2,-,TGTGCCAGCAGCTTGGGAAGGAACTATGGCTACACCTTC,CASSLGRNYGYTF
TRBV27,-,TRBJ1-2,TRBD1,TGTGCCAGCAGTTCCTATCGGGGACAGGGCCCGTATGGCTACACCTTC,CASSSYRGQGPYGYTF
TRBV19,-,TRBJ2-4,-,TGTGCCAGTAGTATAGATGGAGGGGGGGTCAAAAACATTCAGTACTTC,CASSIDGGGVKNIQYF
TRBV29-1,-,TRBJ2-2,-,TGCAGCGTTGACCGGCAGGGCGGGACCGGGGAGCTGTTTTTT,CSVDRQGGTGELFF
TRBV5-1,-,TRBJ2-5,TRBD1,TGCGCCAGCAGCTCCGGGACAGGGGGCCAAGAGACCCAGTACTTC,CASSSGTGGQETQYF
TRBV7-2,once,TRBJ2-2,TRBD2,TGTGCCAGCAGCCTAGCGGTATCCCGTGTCACCGGGGAGCTGTTTTTT,CASSLAVSRVTGELFF
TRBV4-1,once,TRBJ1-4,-,TGCGCCAGCAGCCAAGAAGAGCTGGTTCTGTTTTTT,CASSQEELVLFF
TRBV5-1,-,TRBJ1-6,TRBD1,TGCGCCAGCAGCCAAGAACCGGACAGGACTTCGCCCCTCCACTTT,CASSQEPDRTSPLHF
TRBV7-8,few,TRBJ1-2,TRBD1,TGTGCCAGCAGCTTAGAGTGGCCGGGACAGGGGCGGGATGGCTACACCTTC,CASSLEWPGQGRDGYTF
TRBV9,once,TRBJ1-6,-,TGTGCCAGCAGCCCGTCCGGGGGAACCTATAATTCACCCCTCCACTTT,CASSPSGGTYNSPLHF
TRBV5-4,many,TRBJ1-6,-,TGTGCCAGCAGCCCAGGAGCAATCTATAATTCACCCCTCCACTTT,CASSPGAIYNSPLHF
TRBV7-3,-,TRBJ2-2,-,TGTGCCAGCAGCCCTGGATCATCCAACACCGGGGAGCTGTTTTTT,CASSPGSSNTGELFF
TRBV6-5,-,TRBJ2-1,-,TGTGCCAGCAGTTACGCGAGGGGGGGCTCCTACAATGAGCAGTTCTTC,CASSYARGGSYNEQFF
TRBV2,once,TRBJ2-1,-,TGTGCCAGCACCTTACACGGCAATGAGCAGTTCTTC,CASTLHGNEQFF
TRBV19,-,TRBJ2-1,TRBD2,TGTGCCAGTAGTACCACCGGGACTAGCGGCTACAATGAGCAGTTCTTC,CASSTTGTSGYNEQFF
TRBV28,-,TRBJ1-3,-,TGTGCCAGCAGCCCTACAGGGATGAGAAACACCATATATTTT,CASSPTGMRNTIYF
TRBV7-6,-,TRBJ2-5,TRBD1,TGTGCCAGCAGCTACACAGGGGGCCGCGGCAAAGAGACCCAGTACTTC,CASSYTGGRGKETQYF
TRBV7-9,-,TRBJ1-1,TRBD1,TGCGCCAGCAGCTGGCCGGGACAGGGGGTCACTGAAGCTTTCTTT,CASSWPGQGVTEAFF